Listed below are T cell receptor beta chains from one sample, sequenced in a study of metastatic and nonmetastatic thyroid tumors. TCRdb re-processed the PCR reads through MiXCR. The sample consists of roughly 93,000 clones, more than 9.5% of them appearing once. Sequencing was carried out using blood. The origin of the receptors is a female donor with papillary thyroid cancer or a benign thyroid nodule (not recorded which). Some clones in this sample may be carry-over from other donors' samples. Each CDR3 is given with its conserved first and last residue. A D gene is named only where the DNA matches it firmly. Clone size, where shown, is once, few, many, or a class for clones that have expanded.

v_gene,j_gene,d_gene,abundance,CDR3aa,CDR3nt
TRBV5-4,TRBJ2-3,-,many,CASSSAVSTDTQYF,TGTGCCAGCAGCTCCGCAGTTAGCACAGATACGCAGTATTTT
TRBV6-5,TRBJ2-7,TRBD2,-,CASSYLGGGDYEQYF,TGTGCCAGCAGTTACCTAGGCGGGGGGGACTACGAGCAGTACTTC
TRBV27,TRBJ2-7,-,many,CASSLLGGTTPYYEQYF,TGTGCCAGCAGTTTACTGGGGGGCACAACCCCCTACTACGAGCAGTACTTC
TRBV6-2/TRBV6-3,TRBJ2-1,TRBD2,few,CASTPSGSLSYNEQFF,TGTGCCAGCACCCCTAGCGGGAGTCTGTCCTACAATGAGCAGTTCTTC
TRBV28,TRBJ1-5,TRBD1,many,CASRGQVRQPQHF,TGTGCCAGCAGAGGACAGGTTCGGCAGCCCCAGCATTTT
TRBV5-6,TRBJ1-1,-,many,CASSLSRDGFLNTEAFF,TGTGCCAGCAGCTTGAGTAGGGACGGCTTTCTGAACACTGAAGCTTTCTTT
TRBV3-1,TRBJ2-1,TRBD2,many,CASSQEGLASEQFF,TGTGCCAGCAGCCAAGAAGGACTAGCGAGTGAGCAGTTCTTC
TRBV12-3/TRBV12-4,TRBJ1-6,TRBD1,many,CASSTDRDYSPLHF,TGTGCCAGCAGTACAGACAGGGACTATTCACCCCTCCACTTT
TRBV7-9,TRBJ2-5,TRBD2,many,CASRRGSSGSQETQYF,TGTGCCAGCAGACGGGGTTCTAGCGGGAGCCAAGAGACCCAGTACTTC
TRBV6-4,TRBJ2-3,TRBD2,many,CASSEGTSGGTDTQYF,TGTGCCAGCAGTGAAGGGACTAGCGGGGGGACAGATACGCAGTATTTT
TRBV11-2,TRBJ1-2,-,many,CASSTLRQSTYGYTF,TGTGCCAGCAGCACCCTGCGGCAGAGTACCTATGGCTACACCTTC
TRBV2,TRBJ2-1,-,many,CASSSTGINEQFF,TGTGCCAGCTCGAGCACGGGGATCAATGAGCAGTTCTTC
TRBV28,TRBJ2-4,-,-,CASNASRDKNIQYF,TGTGCCAGCAATGCCTCTCGAGACAAAAACATTCAGTACTTC
TRBV7-9,TRBJ1-1,-,many,CASSLGTGNTEAFF,TGTGCCAGCAGCTTAGGGACGGGGAACACTGAAGCTTTCTTT
TRBV11-2,TRBJ1-1,-,-,CASSLGHGAFMDTEAFF,TGTGCCAGCAGCTTAGGACACGGTGCGTTTATGGACACTGAAGCTTTCTTT
TRBV27,TRBJ1-4,-,many,CASSFVATNEKLFF,TGTGCCAGCAGTTTCGTTGCAACTAATGAAAAACTGTTTTTT
TRBV19,TRBJ1-4,TRBD1,many,CASTRDRDRAEKLFF,TGTGCCAGTACCAGAGACCGGGACAGGGCTGAAAAACTGTTTTTT
TRBV7-2,TRBJ2-7,TRBD1,many,CASGGQGAREQYF,TGTGCCAGCGGGGGGCAGGGGGCTCGGGAGCAGTACTTC
TRBV28,TRBJ1-1,-,many,CASSWGMGHAFF,TGTGCCAGCAGTTGGGGTATGGGGCATGCTTTCTTT
TRBV20-1,TRBJ2-1,-,many,CSARGELIGESYNEQFF,TGCAGTGCTAGAGGGGAGCTTATCGGGGAGAGCTACAATGAGCAGTTCTTC
TRBV20-1,TRBJ2-3,TRBD2,many,CSAPPNGGRTDTQYF,TGCAGTGCCCCCCCTAATGGCGGGAGGACAGATACGCAGTATTTT
TRBV15,TRBJ2-2,-,few,CATSRDANTGELFF,TGTGCCACCAGCAGAGATGCGAACACCGGGGAGCTGTTTTTT
TRBV28,TRBJ1-2,TRBD1,many,CASRSQGKPYGYTF,TGTGCCAGCAGATCACAGGGGAAACCCTATGGCTACACCTTC
TRBV6-2/TRBV6-3,TRBJ2-7,-,many,CASSLDSRGAQYF,TGTGCCAGCAGTTTAGACAGTCGCGGGGCGCAGTACTTC
TRBV28,TRBJ2-5,-,many,CASNPQRGRLATQYF,TGTGCCAGCAACCCCCAAAGGGGACGCTTGGCGACCCAGTACTTC
TRBV30,TRBJ1-1,-,many,CAWSVTGWNTEAFF,TGTGCCTGGAGTGTAACAGGCTGGAACACTGAAGCTTTCTTT